What follows are 17 T cell receptor beta chains derived from one specimen sequenced in a study of blood T cell repertoires in COVID-19. TCRdb keeps only in-frame clones here, not all; method: immunoSEQ multiplex PCR. The sample lists approximately 280,000 clones, roughly 89% occurring once. Sequencing used peripheral blood. The source of these receptors is a man aged 40-50 years with acute or convalescent COVID-19.

The rearrangement uses TRBV28 and TRBJ1-2; tentatively, D is TRBD1 (6 bases). CDR3 length: 14 amino acids. Trimming pared 6 bases from V and 5 bases from J, leaving 16 bases between. Germline V gene lookup returns CDR1 MDHEN and CDR2 SYDVKM. The CDR3 region is CASSTGTQAYGYTF. The DNA for the CDR3 is TGTGCCAGCAGCACCGGGACACAAGCTTATGGCTACACCTTC.

The chain combines TRBV18 with TRBJ1-1; D is possibly TRBD1 (5 bases). Germline CDR1 reads KGHSH; CDR2 reads LQKENI. CDR3 length: 14 residues. Trimming cost V 6 bases and J 3 bases, with 14 bases left between them. The CDR3 DNA reads as TGTGCCAGCTCGCGCCAGGGCGGCGACACTGAAGCTTTCTTT. Translating it yields CASSRQGGDTEAFF. The whole variable domain, filled in from reference TRBV18 and TRBJ1-1, reads NAGVMQNPRHLVRRRGQEARLRCSPMKGHSHVYWYRQLPEEGLKFMVYLQKENIIDESGMPKERFSAEFPKEGPSILRIQQVVRGDSAAYFCASSRQGGDTEAFFGQGTRLTVV.

The chain has TRBV9 and TRBJ2-3; 7 bases align to TRBD2. The length of the CDR3 is 16 residues. Germline V CDR1 and CDR2: SGDLS, YYNGEE. Trimming removed 2 bases from V and 4 bases from J; junction bases left unmatched: 10. The CDR3 here is CASSVSRGGGSDTQYF. DNA for the CDR3: TGTGCCAGCAGCGTGTCGCGGGGCGGGGGATCAGATACGCAGTATTTT.

The chain has TRBV19 and TRBJ1-2; a possible D gene is TRBD1 (5 bases). Trimming shortened V by 4 bases and J by 1 base, and 10 bases separated the two germline ends. Looked up from germline, CDR1 is LNHDA and CDR2 is SQIVND (reference sequence). CDR3 length equals 14 residues. Written as DNA, the CDR3 is TGTGCCAGTAGTACCCCGGGACTTAACTATGGCTACACCTTC. Translation gives CASSTPGLNYGYTF.

The chain links TRBV5-4 to TRBJ2-1; the D gene is possibly TRBD1 (6 bases). The germline V gene encodes CDR1 SGHNT and CDR2 YYREEE (reference sequence). Trimming took off 4 bases at V and 1 base at J, with 15 bases between the two ends. The CDR3 is made up of 16 amino acids. The CDR3 region is CASSHLDRPSYNEQFF. The DNA for the CDR3 is TGTGCCAGCAGCCACCTCGACAGGCCTTCCTACAATGAGCAGTTCTTC.

V usage is TRBV2 and J usage is TRBJ2-3, with a tentative D call TRBD1 (5 bases). In germline, CDR1 is SNHLY, CDR2 FYNNEI. The CDR3 runs to 12 residues. The V and J ends lost 7 bases and 5 bases respectively, with 10 bases between them. CDR3 protein: CASTQRGDTQYF. The CDR3 DNA is TGTGCCAGCACCCAAAGGGGAGATACGCAGTATTTT.

The chain is built from TRBV4-2 and TRBJ2-7; D may be TRBD1 (6 bases). Deletions cut 3 bases from V and 7 bases from J, with 16 bases between. Germline CDR1 LGHNA, CDR2 YNFKEQ. The CDR3 loop spans 14 amino acids. The CDR3 nucleotides read TGTGCCAGCAGCCAGGGTGGACAGCTGAGGGAGCAGTACTTC. The encoded protein is CASSQGGQLREQYF.

The chain couples TRBV12-5 to TRBJ2-7; TRBD2 matches at 12 bases. Losses at the gene ends were 6 bases for V and 2 bases for J; bases not matched to a gene: 17. This CDR3 has 19 residues. CDR1 is LGHNT and CDR2 is FRNRAP in the germline V gene. The CDR3 is CASGPHPNILAGGPYEQYF. CDR3 DNA: TGTGCTAGTGGCCCCCACCCAAACATACTAGCGGGGGGCCCCTACGAGCAGTACTTC. Using reference TRBV12-5 and TRBJ2-7 for the parts outside the CDR3, the full variable domain is DARVTQTPRHKVTEMGQEVTMRCQPILGHNTVFWYRQTMMQGLELLAYFRNRAPLDDSGMPKDRFSAEMPDATLATLKIQPSEPRDSAVYFCASGPHPNILAGGPYEQYFGPGTRLTVT.

The chain joins TRBV7-2 to TRBJ1-3, with a weak D call TRBD1 (6 bases). CDR3 length: 14 amino acids. Per the germline V gene, CDR1 is SGHTA and CDR2 is FQGNSA. V dropped 6 bases and J dropped 0 bases, with 9 bases sitting between them. The CDR3 is CASRLGHSGNTIYF. CDR3 DNA sequence: TGTGCCAGCAGATTGGGACACTCTGGAAACACCATATATTTT.

The V call is TRBV5-1, the J call TRBJ2-7; possible D gene TRBD2, 6 bases. CDR1 and CDR2 from the germline V gene are SGHRS and YFSETQ. The CDR3 is made up of 15 amino acids. V gave up 1 base and J gave up 2 bases, with 13 bases separating them. CDR3: CASSLNRRDAYEQYF. CDR3 nucleotide sequence: TGCGCCAGCAGCTTGAACAGGAGGGATGCCTACGAGCAGTACTTC.

The chain employs TRBV2 and TRBJ1-2; D possibly corresponds to TRBD1 (6 bases). Germline V gene lookup returns CDR1 SNHLY and CDR2 FYNNEI. The CDR3 is made up of 12 amino acids. V was cut by 3 bases and J by 8 bases, with 10 bases left in between. CDR3 DNA: TGTGCCAGCAGTGAGGGGGCCGGGGGCTACACCTTC. Protein product: CASSEGAGGYTF.

V usage is TRBV10-3 and J usage is TRBJ1-2; 7 bases match TRBD1. This CDR3 has 17 residues. The germline V gene encodes CDR1 ENHRY and CDR2 SYGVKD. V lost 2 bases and J lost 2; bases outside the gene matches: 11. CDR3 sequence reads: CAISEPNLQGINYGYTF. For the CDR3, the DNA is TGTGCCATCAGTGAGCCGAACCTACAGGGGATAAACTATGGCTACACCTTC.

The rearrangement uses TRBV7-9 and TRBJ2-2, with D hard to call. V lost 1 base to trimming and J lost 2 bases, with 5 bases between them. The germline CDR1 and CDR2 sequences are SEHNR and FQNEAQ (reference sequence). CDR3 length: 14 amino acids. DNA for the CDR3: TGTGCCAGCAGCTTAGGGCTCAACACCGGGGAGCTGTTTTTT. Its translation is CASSLGLNTGELFF.

The chain joins TRBV2 to TRBJ1-1, with TRBD1 matching 8 bases. Germline V gives CDR1 SNHLY, CDR2 FYNNEI. V trimming: 3 bases; J trimming: 4 bases; junction bases outside the gene matches: 4. This CDR3 spans 14 amino acids. The CDR3 DNA sequence: TGTGCCAGCAGTGAGACAGGGGACGTCACTGAAGCTTTCTTT. Its protein product is CASSETGDVTEAFF.

The rearrangement joins TRBV10-2 to TRBJ2-1, with TRBD1 matching 7 bases. CDR3 length: 12 residues. V was clipped by 8 bases and J by 7 bases; unmatched bases: 5. Looked up from germline, CDR1 is WSHSY and CDR2 is SAAADI. In nucleotides, the CDR3 is TGCGCCAGCGGGCCAGGGGGAAATGAGCAGTTCTTC. It encodes CASGPGGNEQFF.

The chain links TRBV11-3 to TRBJ1-6; no definite D call. Trimming cost V 6 bases and J 9 bases, with 27 bases left between them. Germline CDR1 reads SGHNT; CDR2 reads YENEEA. This CDR3 region has 18 residues. CDR3 region: CASRLGRGGRGIGSPLHF. CDR3 DNA sequence: TGTGCCAGCAGACTAGGTCGTGGAGGACGGGGTATAGGTTCACCCCTCCACTTT.

This clone was seen once. This chain uses TRBV18 with TRBJ1-5, with TRBD1 identical over 8 bases. J gave up 7 bases and V 4 bases, and 6 bases lay outside the gene matches. The V gene's germline CDR1 is KGHSH and CDR2 LQKENI. The CDR3 runs 14 residues. The CDR3 protein is CASSRQGAGQPQHF. The CDR3 bases are TGTGCCAGCTCACGGCAGGGGGCCGGGCAGCCCCAGCATTTT.